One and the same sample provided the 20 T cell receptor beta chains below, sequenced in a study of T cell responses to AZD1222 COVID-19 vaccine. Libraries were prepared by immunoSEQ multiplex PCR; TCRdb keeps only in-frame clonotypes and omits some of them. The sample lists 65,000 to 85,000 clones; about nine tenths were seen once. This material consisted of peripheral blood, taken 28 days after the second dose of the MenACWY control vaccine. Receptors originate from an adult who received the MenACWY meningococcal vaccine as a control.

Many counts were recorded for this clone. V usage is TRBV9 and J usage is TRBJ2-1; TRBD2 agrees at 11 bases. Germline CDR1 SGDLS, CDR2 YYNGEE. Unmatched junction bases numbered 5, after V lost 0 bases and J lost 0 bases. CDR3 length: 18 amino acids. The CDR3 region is CASSVGGTSGGSYNEQFF. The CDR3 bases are TGTGCCAGCAGCGTAGGGGGTACTAGCGGGGGCTCCTACAATGAGCAGTTCTTC.

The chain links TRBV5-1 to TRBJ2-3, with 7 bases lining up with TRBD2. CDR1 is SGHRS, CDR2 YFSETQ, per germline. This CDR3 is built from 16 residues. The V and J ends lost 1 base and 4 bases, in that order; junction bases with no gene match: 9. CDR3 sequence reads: CASSLTGGMVADTQYF. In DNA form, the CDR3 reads TGCGCCAGCAGCTTGACCGGGGGGATGGTTGCAGATACGCAGTATTTT. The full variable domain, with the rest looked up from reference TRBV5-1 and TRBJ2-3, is KAGVTQTPRYLIKTRGQQVTLSCSPISGHRSVSWYQQTPGQGLQFLFEYFSETQRNKGNFPGRFSGRQFSNSRSEMNVSTLELGDSALYLCASSLTGGMVADTQYFGPGTRLTVL.

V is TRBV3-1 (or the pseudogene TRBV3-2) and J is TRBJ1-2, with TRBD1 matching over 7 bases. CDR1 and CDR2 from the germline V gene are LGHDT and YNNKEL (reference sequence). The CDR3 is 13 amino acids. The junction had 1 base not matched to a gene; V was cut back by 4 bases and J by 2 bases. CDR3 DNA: TGTGCCAGCAGCCTGACAGGGAACTATGGCTACACCTTC. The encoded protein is CASSLTGNYGYTF.

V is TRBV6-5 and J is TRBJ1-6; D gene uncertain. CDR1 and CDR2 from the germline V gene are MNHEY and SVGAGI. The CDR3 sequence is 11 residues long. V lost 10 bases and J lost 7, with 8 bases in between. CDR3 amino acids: CATTLNSPLHF. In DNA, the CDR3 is TGTGCCACTACATTAAATTCACCCCTCCACTTT.

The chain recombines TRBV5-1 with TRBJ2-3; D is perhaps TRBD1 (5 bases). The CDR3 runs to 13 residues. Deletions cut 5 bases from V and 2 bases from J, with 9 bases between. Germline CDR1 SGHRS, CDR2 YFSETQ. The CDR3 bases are TGCGCCAGCAGGGCGGACATCACAGATACGCAGTATTTT. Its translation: CASRADITDTQYF.

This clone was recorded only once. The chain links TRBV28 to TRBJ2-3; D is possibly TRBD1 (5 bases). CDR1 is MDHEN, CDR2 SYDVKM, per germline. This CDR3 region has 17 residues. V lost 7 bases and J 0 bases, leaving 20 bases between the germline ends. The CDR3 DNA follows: TGTGCCAGCACCCAATCCGCAGGGTTCTCGAGCACAGATACGCAGTATTTT. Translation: CASTQSAGFSSTDTQYF.

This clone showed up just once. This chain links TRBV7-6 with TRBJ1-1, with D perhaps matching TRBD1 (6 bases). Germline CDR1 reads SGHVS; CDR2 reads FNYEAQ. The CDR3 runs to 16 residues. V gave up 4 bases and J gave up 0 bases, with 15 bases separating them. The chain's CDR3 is CASSSDPGQLNTEAFF. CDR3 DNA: TGTGCCAGCAGCTCAGATCCGGGACAACTGAACACTGAAGCTTTCTTT.

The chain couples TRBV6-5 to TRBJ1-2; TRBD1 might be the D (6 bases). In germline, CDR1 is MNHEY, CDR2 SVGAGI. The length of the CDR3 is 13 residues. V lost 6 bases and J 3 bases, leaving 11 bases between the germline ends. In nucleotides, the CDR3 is TGTGCCAGCAGAAGACAGGAGCACTATGGCTACACCTTC. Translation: CASRRQEHYGYTF.

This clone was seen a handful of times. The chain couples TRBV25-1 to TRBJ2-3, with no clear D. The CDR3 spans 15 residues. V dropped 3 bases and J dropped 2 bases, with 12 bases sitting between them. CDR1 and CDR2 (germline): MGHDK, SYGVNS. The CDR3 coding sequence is TGTGCCAGCAGTGACGTCCGATCCTACACAGATACGCAGTATTTT. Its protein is CASSDVRSYTDTQYF. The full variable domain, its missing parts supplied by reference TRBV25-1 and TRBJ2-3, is EADIYQTPRYLVIGTGKKITLECSQTMGHDKMYWYQQDPGMELHLIHYSYGVNSTEKGDLSSESTVSRIRTEHFPLTLESARPSHTSQYLCASSDVRSYTDTQYFGPGTRLTVL.

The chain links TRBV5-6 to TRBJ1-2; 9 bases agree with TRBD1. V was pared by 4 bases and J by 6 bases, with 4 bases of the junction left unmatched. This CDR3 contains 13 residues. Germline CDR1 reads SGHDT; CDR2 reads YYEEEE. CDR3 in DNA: TGTGCCAGCAGCAGGGACAGGGAACATGGCTACACCTTC. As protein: CASSRDREHGYTF.

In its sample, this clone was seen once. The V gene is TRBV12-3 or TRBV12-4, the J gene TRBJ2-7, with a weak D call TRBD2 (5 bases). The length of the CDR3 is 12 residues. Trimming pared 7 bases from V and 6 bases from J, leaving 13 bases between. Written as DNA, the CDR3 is TGTGCCAGCACCGACCGGGGTCCCGAGCAGTACTTC. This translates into CASTDRGPEQYF.

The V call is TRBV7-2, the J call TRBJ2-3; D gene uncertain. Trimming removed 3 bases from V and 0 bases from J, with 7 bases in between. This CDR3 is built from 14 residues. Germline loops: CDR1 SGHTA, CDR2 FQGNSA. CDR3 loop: CASSFSFSTDTQYF. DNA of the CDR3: TGTGCCAGCAGCTTCAGTTTCAGCACAGATACGCAGTATTTT.

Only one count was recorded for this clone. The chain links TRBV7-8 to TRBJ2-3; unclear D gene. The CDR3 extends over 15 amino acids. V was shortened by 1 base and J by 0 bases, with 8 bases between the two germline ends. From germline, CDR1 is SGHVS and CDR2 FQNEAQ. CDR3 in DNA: TGTGCCAGCAGCTTAGGGTGGATTAGCACAGATACGCAGTATTTT. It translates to CASSLGWISTDTQYF.

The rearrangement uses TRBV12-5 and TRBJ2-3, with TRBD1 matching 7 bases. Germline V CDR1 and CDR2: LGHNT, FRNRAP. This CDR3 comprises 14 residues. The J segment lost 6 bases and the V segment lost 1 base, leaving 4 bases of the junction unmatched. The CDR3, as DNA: TGTGCTAGTGGTTTGGGACAGGGAACCGATACGCAGTATTTT. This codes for CASGLGQGTDTQYF.

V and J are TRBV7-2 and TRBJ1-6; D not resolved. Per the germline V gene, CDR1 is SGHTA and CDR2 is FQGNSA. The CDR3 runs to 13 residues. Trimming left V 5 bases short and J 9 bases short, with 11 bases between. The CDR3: CASSLTSSSPLHF. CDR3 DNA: TGTGCCAGCAGCCTGACGTCGAGTTCACCCCTCCACTTT.

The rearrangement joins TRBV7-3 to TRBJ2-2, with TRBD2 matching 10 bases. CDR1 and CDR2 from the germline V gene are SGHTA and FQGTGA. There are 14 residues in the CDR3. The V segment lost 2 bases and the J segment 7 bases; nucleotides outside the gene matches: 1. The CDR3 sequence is CASSLGTSVGELFF. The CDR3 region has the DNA TGTGCCAGCAGCTTAGGGACTAGCGTCGGGGAGCTGTTTTTT.

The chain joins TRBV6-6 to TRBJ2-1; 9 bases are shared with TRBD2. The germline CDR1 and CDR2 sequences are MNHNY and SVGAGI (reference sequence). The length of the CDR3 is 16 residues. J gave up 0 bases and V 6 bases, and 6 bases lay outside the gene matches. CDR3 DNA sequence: TGTGCCAGCAGCCCCAGCGGGGGGAGCTCCTACAATGAGCAGTTCTTC. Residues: CASSPSGGSSYNEQFF.

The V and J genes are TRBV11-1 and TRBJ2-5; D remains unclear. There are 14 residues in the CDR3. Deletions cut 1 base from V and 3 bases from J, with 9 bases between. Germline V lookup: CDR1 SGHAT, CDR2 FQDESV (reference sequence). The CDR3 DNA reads TGTGCCAGCAGCTTAGTATTCACAGAAGAGACCCAGTACTTC. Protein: CASSLVFTEETQYF.

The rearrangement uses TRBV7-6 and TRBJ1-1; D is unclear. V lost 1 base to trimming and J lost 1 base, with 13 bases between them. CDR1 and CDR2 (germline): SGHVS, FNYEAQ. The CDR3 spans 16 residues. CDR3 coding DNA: TGTGCCAGCAGCTTAGTCTCGACCTGGGGGAACACTGAAGCTTTCTTT. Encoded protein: CASSLVSTWGNTEAFF.

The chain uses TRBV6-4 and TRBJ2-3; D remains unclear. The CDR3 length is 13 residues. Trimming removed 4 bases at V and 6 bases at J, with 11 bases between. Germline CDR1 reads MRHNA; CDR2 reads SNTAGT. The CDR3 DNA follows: TGTGCCAGCAGTGTCGAGTTTGGGGATACGCAGTATTTT. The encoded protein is CASSVEFGDTQYF.